A single TCR beta chain is shown here with its context. The data were obtained in a study of blood T cell repertoires in COVID-19. Data came from immunoSEQ multiplex PCR; TCRdb stores just in-frame clones and leaves some out. Among about 130,000 clones, over 75% were seen once, and the ten largest hold approximately 17%. The CDR3 has 15 residues. Trimming removed 5 bases from V and 5 bases from J, with 17 bases in between. Germline lookup yields CDR1 SGHAT and CDR2 FQNNGV. The chain recombines TRBV11-2 with TRBJ2-3, with D possibly matching TRBD2 (5 bases). Sequencing was performed on peripheral blood. The receptor comes from a young man with COVID-19, enrolled during active disease. As DNA, the CDR3 is TGTGCCAGCAGCACGGGAACCTCCCCGGGAGATACGCAGTATTTT. As protein: CASSTGTSPGDTQYF. The full variable domain, completed using reference TRBV11-2 and TRBJ2-3, is EAGVAQSPRYKIIEKRQSVAFWCNPISGHATLYWYQQILGQGPKLLIQFQNNGVVDDSQLPKDRFSAERLKGVDSTLKIQPAKLEDSAVYLCASSTGTSPGDTQYFGPGTRLTVL.